The 21 T cell receptor beta chains reported below all come from one sample, sequenced in a study of T-cell reconstitution after alpha-beta-depleted transplantation in children. This sample's TCRbeta library carried unique molecular identifier barcodes. Each CDR3 protein gets one entry after TCRdb re-called the PCR reads with MiXCR. The sample consists of approximately 1,000,000 distinct CDR3 sequences, about 30% of them appearing once. The specimen comprised PBMCs, mostly from graft donor cells, sampled 360 days after TCRalphabeta/CD19-depleted stem cell transplant. These receptors originate from a boy under two years old who had a stem cell transplant for SCID, so the T cells may come from the graft donor.

The rearrangement joins TRBV20-1 to TRBJ2-1; D gene uncertain. Germline V gives CDR1 DFQATT, CDR2 SNEGSKA (reference sequence). Trimming removed 7 bases from V and 10 bases from J, with 14 bases in between. This CDR3 is 11 amino acids long. The CDR3: CSDSSLNEQFF. CDR3 bases: TGCAGTGATTCTTCACTAAACGAGCAGTTCTTC.

This clonotype has only a few counts. The chain combines TRBV15 with TRBJ2-3; 7 nucleotides line up with TRBD2. The V gene's germline CDR1 is LNHNV and CDR2 YYDKDF (reference sequence). This CDR3 contains 17 residues. Trimming removed 0 bases from V and 1 base from J; junction bases left unmatched: 7. The CDR3 DNA reads TGTGCCACCAGCAGAGATATGTCGCTAGCGGGCACAGATACGCAGTATTTT. Protein sequence: CATSRDMSLAGTDTQYF.

In its sample, this clonotype was seen a few times. The chain links TRBV5-1 to TRBJ2-2; weak D call: TRBD2 (5 bases). V was clipped by 0 bases and J by 3 bases, with 12 bases between them. Germline V lookup: CDR1 SGHRS, CDR2 YFSETQ. The CDR3 runs 16 residues. CDR3 nucleotide sequence: TGCGCCAGCAGCTTGGATTCCGCGGGTTACACCGGGGAGCTGTTTTTT. Amino acids: CASSLDSAGYTGELFF.

This clonotype was counted many times. The chain links TRBV5-1 to TRBJ2-7; 8 nucleotides align to TRBD1. The trim removed 4 bases at V and 2 bases at J, leaving 2 bases unmatched. The CDR3 runs to 13 residues. Per germline, CDR1 SGHRS and CDR2 YFSETQ. CDR3 amino acids: CASSPDRAYEQYF. CDR3 bases: TGCGCCAGCAGCCCGGACAGGGCCTACGAGCAGTACTTC.

This clonotype has a handful of counts. This chain joins TRBV20-1 and TRBJ1-2; D gene unclear. Trimming stripped 6 bases from V and 4 bases from J, with 21 bases between. CDR1 is DFQATT, CDR2 SNEGSKA, per germline (reference sequence). The CDR3 extends over 15 amino acids. The CDR3 is CSAPHRSGSGYGYTF. CDR3 sequence (DNA): TGCAGTGCCCCACATAGGTCGGGGAGTGGCTATGGCTACACCTTC.

This clonotype occurred a few times. The chain joins TRBV7-3 to TRBJ2-3; D gene uncertain. The V and J ends lost 2 bases and 6 bases respectively, with 12 bases between them. This CDR3 comprises 14 residues. Per germline, CDR1 SGHTA and CDR2 FQGTGA. Here the CDR3 reads CASSLLGPRDTQYF. In nucleotides, the CDR3 is TGTGCCAGCAGCTTACTAGGCCCTCGGGATACGCAGTATTTT.

The chain recombines TRBV6-1 with TRBJ2-1, with D hard to call. V lost 6 bases, J lost 8 bases, and 14 bases lay in between. Germline CDR1 reads MNHNS; CDR2 reads SASEGT. There are 13 residues in the CDR3. The CDR3 spells CASRLSSGDEQFF. The CDR3 bases are TGTGCCAGCAGACTCAGTAGTGGGGATGAGCAGTTCTTC.

This chain links TRBV20-1 with TRBJ2-3; the match to TRBD2 covers 10 bases. The CDR3 is made up of 15 amino acids. From germline, CDR1 is DFQATT and CDR2 SNEGSKA (reference sequence). The V and J ends lost 4 bases and 5 bases, in that order; junction bases with no gene match: 9. The CDR3 sequence: CSAIAGGPHEDTQYF. For the CDR3, the DNA is TGCAGTGCTATAGCGGGGGGCCCCCATGAAGATACGCAGTATTTT.

There are a few counts of this clonotype. The DNA for the CDR3 is TGTGCCAGCAGAGGGGCCTCTGGGACAGGGAGGTACGAGCAGTACTTC. Residues: CASRGASGTGRYEQYF. The chain uses TRBV6-1 and TRBJ2-7; 9 bases agree with TRBD1. Germline V gene lookup returns CDR1 MNHNS and CDR2 SASEGT. The CDR3 runs to 16 residues. The V and J ends lost 6 bases and 4 bases, in that order; junction bases with no gene match: 13.

The chain carries TRBV6-5 and TRBJ1-5; TRBD1 is a possible D gene (5 bases). The V and J ends lost 3 bases and 5 bases respectively, with 17 bases between them. The germline V gene encodes CDR1 MNHEY and CDR2 SVGAGI. The CDR3 spans 16 residues. CDR3 in DNA: TGTGCCAGCAGTTATGGGTCCGCAGGGTGGGATCAGCCCCAGCATTTT. Protein: CASSYGSAGWDQPQHF.

The chain couples TRBV29-1 to TRBJ2-5, with D hard to call. The CDR3 runs to 14 residues. V was cut by 4 bases and J by 4 bases, with 16 bases left in between. Per germline, CDR1 SQVTM and CDR2 ANQGSEA. Here the CDR3 DNA reads TGCAGCGTTGGGTTTGGGAACACACCAGAGACCCAGTACTTC. Encoded protein: CSVGFGNTPETQYF.

J is TRBJ2-7 and V is TRBV3-1; D is tentatively TRBD1 or TRBD2 (5 bases each). CDR3 length: 16 amino acids. The germline CDR1 and CDR2 sequences are LGHDT and YNNKEL (reference sequence). Trimming took 1 base from V and 7 from J, leaving 20 bases between them. The CDR3 sequence is CASSQVGGLGLEEQYF. The CDR3 DNA is TGTGCCAGCAGCCAAGTTGGGGGATTAGGCCTGGAGGAGCAGTACTTC.

The chain links TRBV6-5 to TRBJ1-1; no clear D. Trimming removed 0 bases at V and 0 bases at J, with 11 bases between. The CDR3 covers 16 residues. The germline V gene encodes CDR1 MNHEY and CDR2 SVGAGI. For the CDR3, the DNA is TGTGCCAGCAGTTACTCGGGGTTCGGAATGAACACTGAAGCTTTCTTT. Translated, it gives CASSYSGFGMNTEAFF.

The chain couples TRBV5-1 to TRBJ2-7; D uncertain. Trimming left V 2 bases short and J 6 bases short, with 15 bases between. The germline V gene has CDR1 SGHRS and CDR2 YFSETQ. CDR3 length: 14 amino acids. The CDR3 loop is CASSFVPETVEQYF. The CDR3, as DNA: TGCGCCAGCAGCTTCGTGCCAGAGACGGTCGAGCAGTACTTC.

This clonotype has a handful of counts. DNA for the CDR3: TGTGCCAGCAGTGAAGCGGGTTATCAGCCCCAGCATTTT. This translates into CASSEAGYQPQHF. V usage is TRBV6-1 and J usage is TRBJ1-5; D is unresolved. Trimming cost V 0 bases and J 5 bases, with 5 bases left between them. The CDR3 is made up of 13 amino acids. The germline V gene has CDR1 MNHNS and CDR2 SASEGT.

This clonotype was recorded only once. The J gene is TRBJ2-3, the V gene TRBV20-1; TRBD2 agrees at 8 bases. The V segment lost 3 bases and the J segment 4 bases; nucleotides outside the gene matches: 6. Germline loops: CDR1 DFQATT, CDR2 SNEGSKA (reference sequence). The CDR3 has 14 residues. The CDR3 here is CSARRGAAPDTQYF. The CDR3 nucleotides are TGCAGTGCTAGGCGGGGGGCCGCCCCAGATACGCAGTATTTT.

This sequence joins TRBV29-1 and TRBJ2-7; D gene ambiguous. Germline assignment: CDR1 SQVTM and CDR2 ANQGSEA. The CDR3 spans 12 residues. Trimming pared 3 bases from V and 0 bases from J, leaving 6 bases between. The CDR3 spells CSVEGFSYEQYF. The DNA for the CDR3 is TGCAGCGTTGAGGGGTTCTCCTACGAGCAGTACTTC.

Ten or more counts support this clonotype. The CDR3 protein is CASSRGGDSYEQYF. The CDR3 DNA reads TGTGCCAGCAGCCGAGGGGGGGATTCCTACGAGCAGTACTTC. The chain recombines TRBV9 with TRBJ2-7, with TRBD2 as a possible D gene (7 bases). Germline lookup yields CDR1 SGDLS and CDR2 YYNGEE. Trimming pared 4 bases from V and 1 base from J, leaving 12 bases between. The length of the CDR3 is 14 residues.

The chain combines TRBV20-1 with TRBJ1-1; a possible D gene is TRBD1 (6 bases). Germline V gene sequence: CDR1 DFQATT, CDR2 SNEGSKA (reference sequence). V gave up 6 bases and J gave up 2 bases, with 13 bases separating them. This CDR3 has 13 amino acids. CDR3 sequence reads: CSASDRSNTEAFF. In DNA, the CDR3 is TGCAGTGCATCGGACAGAAGTAACACTGAAGCTTTCTTT.

This clonotype has more than one count but fewer than ten. This chain links TRBV4-1 with TRBJ1-4; D is ambiguous. Germline lookup yields CDR1 MGHRA and CDR2 YSYEKL. Trimming cost V 0 bases and J 6 bases, with 2 bases left between them. CDR3 length: 12 residues. The chain's CDR3 is CASSQDDEKLFF. The CDR3 DNA reads TGCGCCAGCAGCCAAGACGATGAAAAACTGTTTTTT.

This clonotype was counted between two and nine times. This chain uses TRBV20-1 with TRBJ2-1; 7 bases line up with TRBD2. Germline V gene data show CDR1 as DFQATT and CDR2 as SNEGSKA (reference sequence). V shed 0 bases, J shed 8 bases, and the junction held 10 bases outside the gene matches. The CDR3 runs 15 residues. CDR3 region: CSARDLAGWGDEQFF. As DNA, the CDR3 is TGCAGTGCTAGAGATTTAGCGGGCTGGGGGGATGAGCAGTTCTTC.